This T cell receptor (beta chain) was found in a study of T cell responses to AZD1222 COVID-19 vaccine. Findings of the study overall: No day 14 peak samples; only post-peak repertoires were characterized. A mostly white British donor set with more females was recruited, and clonal diversity was possibly underestimated. Among those given AZD1222, only 6 or 7 were seropositive at baseline.

This table comes from immunoSEQ multiplex PCR, and its TCRdb copy is limited to in-frame clones, with some not included. The sample holds approximately 140,000 clones; approximately 93% are singletons and the top ten take around 0.9%. Germline V lookup: CDR1 MGHRA, CDR2 YSYEKL. The CDR3 consists of 15 residues. The V end was cut by 6 bases, the J end by 2 bases, with 16 bases between. Turning to this clone: Its antigen is undetermined.

The starting material was peripheral blood, obtained on day 0 of MenACWY control vaccination. This TCR was sampled from an adult in good health. The chain links TRBV4-1 to TRBJ1-1; perhaps TRBD1 as D (6 bases). CDR3 loop: CASSPPGHDNTEAFF. Here the CDR3 DNA reads TGCGCCAGCAGTCCTCCGGGACACGATAACACTGAAGCTTTCTTT.